One T cell receptor (beta chain) is described in this entry. Antigen specificity is unknown. The sample is drawn from a study of yellow fever vaccine responses in identical twins. The study's findings and limits: Twins' vaccine T cell response reportedly seemed partly convergent, partly personalized.

TCRdb used MiXCR to reprocess the RT-PCR reads, holding one entry per CDR3 protein. The sample lists about 9,000 distinct CDR3 sequences; 80% to 85% were seen once. Trimming removed 4 bases from V and 1 base from J, with 11 bases in between. The CDR3 consists of 14 residues. The input for sequencing was T cells from blood (PBMCs), unsorted or a sorted subset (not recorded which), taken before or after yellow fever vaccination (not recorded which). The chain joins TRBV12-3 or TRBV12-4 to TRBJ2-7; tentative D call: TRBD2 (6 bases). The sequence was collected from a young woman who received the yellow fever vaccine. CDR3: CASSSISGSYEQYF. The CDR3 coding sequence is TGTGCCAGCAGTTCGATTAGCGGTTCCTACGAGCAGTACTTC.